Listed here are 28 T cell receptor beta chains from one sample, sequenced in a study of T cells in Graves' hyperthyroidism and ophthalmopathy. Authors of the study amplified TCR beta CDR3 regions from RNA transcripts. Initially, a first-round RT-PCR of the TCR CDR3 employed the HTBI primer set. Using its own MiXCR run on the multiplex PCR reads, TCRdb lists one record per CDR3 protein. The repertoire includes about 360,000 distinct CDR3 sequences, approximately 19% of them detected once, and around 4% sits in the top ten. Sequencing used blood. Source of these receptors: a woman between 18 and 29 years old with Graves' hyperthyroidism.

Many counts were recorded for this clonotype. The chain couples TRBV27 to TRBJ2-2, with 9 bases aligning to TRBD1. After removal of 3 bases from V and 2 bases from J, the junction contained 4 bases not matched to a gene. The CDR3 length is 16 residues. Germline V gene sequence: CDR1 MNHEY, CDR2 SMNVEV (reference sequence). The CDR3 sequence: CASSFGQGFNTGELFF. CDR3 nucleotide sequence: TGTGCCAGCAGTTTTGGACAGGGGTTTAACACCGGGGAGCTGTTTTTT.

There are many counts of this clonotype. CDR3 nucleotide sequence: TGTGCCAGCAGCACCCAGTCGGGCGGAGGAGTTGTGGAGACCCAGTACTTC. It yields the protein CASSTQSGGGVVETQYF. The genes are TRBV9 and TRBJ2-5, with D maybe TRBD2 (5 bases). Trimming pared 4 bases from V and 5 bases from J, leaving 24 bases between. This CDR3 has 17 amino acids. CDR1 and CDR2 from the germline V gene are SGDLS and YYNGEE.

This clonotype came up many times. The gene calls are TRBV6-1 and TRBJ1-2, with D possibly being TRBD1 (6 bases). There are 15 residues in the CDR3. The germline V and J ends were trimmed by 1 base and 3 bases, with 12 bases remaining between them. The germline V gene has CDR1 MNHNS and CDR2 SASEGT. The CDR3 DNA sequence: TGTGCCAGCAGTGAAGATGGGGGGCAGGACTATGGCTACACCTTC. This translates into CASSEDGGQDYGYTF.

In its sample, this clonotype was seen many times. The rearrangement joins TRBV6-2 or TRBV6-3 to TRBJ1-5; D is possibly TRBD1 (6 bases). V was trimmed by 6 bases and J by 6 bases, leaving 12 bases between them. This CDR3 comprises 13 residues. Germline V gives CDR1 MNHEY, CDR2 SVGEGT. CDR3 DNA sequence: TGTGCCAGCAGCCGGGGGGGGCTTCAGCCCCAGCATTTT. It translates to CASSRGGLQPQHF.

The table lists this clonotype with a few counts. The chain couples TRBV5-1 to TRBJ1-6; 9 positions agree with TRBD1. The CDR3 spans 14 residues. J gave up 8 bases and V 3 bases, and 3 bases lay outside the gene matches. In germline, CDR1 is SGHRS, CDR2 YFSETQ. DNA for the CDR3: TGCGCCAGCAGCTCGACAGGGGGGGATTCACCCCTCCACTTT. Residues: CASSSTGGDSPLHF.

This clonotype has a count of ten or more. The chain combines TRBV28 with TRBJ1-1; 7 bases are shared with TRBD1. CDR1 is MDHEN, CDR2 SYDVKM, per germline. After removal of 4 bases from V and 6 bases from J, the junction contained 5 bases not matched to a gene. This CDR3 comprises 13 residues. CDR3 sequence (DNA): TGTGCCAGCAGTTGGAGGGGGCTGGCTGAAGCTTTCTTT. Translation: CASSWRGLAEAFF. The variable domain in full, with the rest retrieved from reference TRBV28 and TRBJ1-1, is DVKVTQSSRYLVKRTGEKVFLECVQDMDHENMFWYRQDPGLGLRLIYFSYDVKMKEKGDIPEGYSVSREKKERFSLILESASTNQTSMYLCASSWRGLAEAFFGQGTRLTVV.

This clonotype came up many times. The chain is built from TRBV7-8 and TRBJ1-2, with D maybe TRBD1 (5 bases). Germline V lookup: CDR1 SGHVS, CDR2 FQNEAQ. The CDR3 length is 16 residues. V was trimmed by 6 bases and J by 2 bases, leaving 19 bases between them. The CDR3 protein is CASRPFGGRTNYGYTF. The CDR3 nucleotides read TGTGCCAGCAGACCATTCGGAGGACGGACAAACTATGGCTACACCTTC.

This clonotype was observed at least ten times. The genes are TRBV6-1 and TRBJ2-7, with D possibly being TRBD1 (6 bases). In germline, CDR1 is MNHNS, CDR2 SASEGT. The CDR3 has 12 residues. Trimming cost V 6 bases and J 5 bases, with 11 bases left between them. CDR3 sequence (DNA): TGTGCCAGCAGGCAGGGGACCCACGAGCAGTACTTC. This encodes CASRQGTHEQYF.

This clonotype was observed many times. The V gene is TRBV28, the J gene TRBJ2-7, with D perhaps matching TRBD1 (6 bases). Germline V lookup: CDR1 MDHEN, CDR2 SYDVKM. The CDR3 has 16 residues. The V and J ends lost 5 bases and 0 bases respectively, with 17 bases between them. CDR3 residues: CASSPSDRRSSYEQYF. CDR3 nucleotides: TGTGCCAGCAGTCCGTCCGACAGGAGAAGCTCCTACGAGCAGTACTTC.

This clonotype was seen ten or more times. The chain carries TRBV27 and TRBJ1-2; 9 nucleotides match TRBD1. This CDR3 has 17 residues. V gave up 4 bases and J gave up 1 base; unmatched junction bases: 10. Looked up from germline, CDR1 is MNHEY and CDR2 is SMNVEV (reference sequence). Here the CDR3 reads CASSSFLHRGLNYGYTF. The CDR3 region has the DNA TGTGCCAGCAGTTCGTTCCTACACAGGGGGCTTAACTATGGCTACACCTTC.

This clonotype was picked up many times. This chain uses TRBV6-5 with TRBJ2-7; no definite D call. Trimming shortened V by 6 bases and J by 2 bases, and 11 bases separated the two germline ends. Looked up from germline, CDR1 is MNHEY and CDR2 is SVGAGI. This CDR3 contains 13 residues. The CDR3 sequence is CASRTTGPYEQYF. In DNA form, the CDR3 reads TGTGCCAGCAGAACGACGGGCCCCTACGAGCAGTACTTC.

The sample holds many counts of this clonotype. The CDR3 nucleotides are TGTGCCAGCAGTTTCCAGGGACTAGCCAAAAACATTCAGTACTTC. This codes for CASSFQGLAKNIQYF. The gene calls are TRBV28 and TRBJ2-4; tentative D call: TRBD2 (6 bases). CDR3 length: 15 amino acids. V lost 3 bases and J lost 0, with 9 bases in between. The germline V gene has CDR1 MDHEN and CDR2 SYDVKM.

This clonotype has ten or more counts. V is TRBV6-2 or TRBV6-3 and J is TRBJ2-7, with a weak D call TRBD2 (6 bases). V was trimmed by 5 bases and J by 4 bases, leaving 15 bases between them. The CDR3 runs to 14 residues. Germline values: CDR1 MNHEY, CDR2 SVGEGT. The CDR3 DNA reads TGTGCCAGCAGTGATCCGGGACTTAGATACGAGCAGTACTTC. Translated: CASSDPGLRYEQYF.

This clonotype was detected many times. The chain carries TRBV30 and TRBJ1-5, with D uncertain. Germline lookup yields CDR1 GTSNPN and CDR2 SVGIG (reference sequence). The CDR3 spans 16 residues. The V end lost 0 bases, the J end lost 0 bases, and 12 bases lay between the germline ends. The CDR3 DNA reads TGTGCCTGGAGTGTGTCAGGAGCTTATAGCAATCAGCCCCAGCATTTT. It encodes CAWSVSGAYSNQPQHF.

This clonotype occurred many times. The chain has TRBV11-2 and TRBJ1-1, with D perhaps TRBD1 (6 bases). The CDR3 spans 15 residues. The V gene's germline CDR1 is SGHAT and CDR2 FQNNGV. Trimming removed 4 bases from V and 2 bases from J, with 14 bases in between. The CDR3 sequence is CASSWLRGRNTEAFF. For the CDR3, the DNA is TGTGCCAGCAGCTGGCTTCGGGGGCGTAACACTGAAGCTTTCTTT.

This clonotype was counted ten times or more. The chain has TRBV19 and TRBJ1-5; no clear D. The V gene's germline CDR1 is LNHDA and CDR2 SQIVND (reference sequence). V was trimmed by 4 bases and J by 0 bases, leaving 10 bases between them. The CDR3 spans 15 residues. CDR3 bases: TGTGCCAGTAGTACCTCCCGGGTTAGCAATCAGCCCCAGCATTTT. Its translation is CASSTSRVSNQPQHF.

This clonotype was detected ten times or more. This chain links TRBV27 with TRBJ2-2; D not certain. Germline CDR1 reads MNHEY; CDR2 reads SMNVEV (reference sequence). V lost 4 bases and J 9 bases, leaving 12 bases between the germline ends. CDR3 length: 13 amino acids. CDR3 nucleotides: TGTGCCAGCAGTTCCCTTGGATGGAGGGAGCTGTTTTTT. Translation gives CASSSLGWRELFF.

This clonotype has a count of ten or more. V usage is TRBV11-2 and J usage is TRBJ2-5; D possibly matches TRBD1 or TRBD2 (5 bases each). Looked up from germline, CDR1 is SGHAT and CDR2 is FQNNGV. With 4 bases removed from V and 7 bases from J, the gap between germline ends came to 22 bases. This CDR3 has 16 residues. The CDR3 sequence is CASSSAPRGPVGTQYF. CDR3 DNA sequence: TGTGCCAGCAGCTCGGCACCCCGGGGACCCGTAGGGACCCAGTACTTC.

This clonotype appeared many times. This rearrangement joins TRBV10-1 to TRBJ1-1; tentative D call: TRBD1 (5 bases). Germline CDR1 is WNHNN and CDR2 is SYGVQD (reference sequence). The CDR3 has 15 residues. V lost 4 bases and J 5 bases, leaving 17 bases between the germline ends. CDR3 residues: CASSVGRDPYTEAFF. CDR3 DNA sequence: TGCGCCAGCAGTGTGGGCAGGGACCCTTATACTGAAGCTTTCTTT.

At least ten counts were recorded for this clonotype. The V gene is TRBV12-3 or TRBV12-4, the J gene TRBJ1-2; perhaps TRBD1 as D (5 bases). The CDR3 is 16 residues long. The germline V and J ends were trimmed by 5 bases and 4 bases, with 20 bases remaining between them. Here the CDR3 DNA reads TGTGCCAGCAGTAAAAACTTTCCCGGGACGGTCTATGGCTACACCTTC. Translated, it gives CASSKNFPGTVYGYTF.

This clonotype was seen ten or more times. The J gene is TRBJ1-1, the V gene TRBV12-3 or TRBV12-4; D ambiguous. Deletions cut 6 bases from V and 6 bases from J, with 29 bases between. The CDR3 runs to 18 residues. CDR3 amino acids: CASSPVAPGSLGRAEAFF. Here the CDR3 DNA reads TGTGCCAGCAGCCCCGTCGCCCCCGGCAGTCTCGGAAGAGCTGAAGCTTTCTTT.

The chain joins TRBV25-1 to TRBJ1-2; 8 bases are shared with TRBD1. V lost 4 bases and J lost 4; bases outside the gene matches: 8. This CDR3 is built from 15 residues. Germline CDR1 and CDR2: MGHDK and SYGVNS. CDR3 region: CASSVVTGASYGYTF. The CDR3 nucleotides are TGTGCCAGCAGTGTAGTGACAGGGGCCAGCTATGGCTACACCTTC.

Written as DNA, the CDR3 is TGTGCCAGCAGTTTGGTAGGGATGAACACTGAAGCTTTCTTT. Translated: CASSLVGMNTEAFF. The chain carries TRBV12-3 or TRBV12-4 and TRBJ1-1; D is undetermined. Trimming shortened V by 3 bases and J by 0 bases, and 8 bases separated the two germline ends. The CDR3 length is 14 residues.

This clonotype was observed at least ten times. The chain recombines TRBV30 with TRBJ1-2; 7 nucleotides agree with TRBD1. Germline V gives CDR1 GTSNPN, CDR2 SVGIG (reference sequence). CDR3 size: 15 residues. Trimming removed 2 bases from V and 0 bases from J; junction bases left unmatched: 6. In nucleotides, the CDR3 is TGTGCCTGGAGTTGGACAGGAAAGGCTAACTATGGCTACACCTTC. Translated: CAWSWTGKANYGYTF.

The chain employs TRBV20-1 and TRBJ2-5, with unresolved D. V lost 3 bases and J lost 5, with 7 bases in between. The CDR3 covers 11 residues. Germline V gene data show CDR1 as DFQATT and CDR2 as SNEGSKA (reference sequence). CDR3 in amino acids: CSASPKETQYF. In DNA form, the CDR3 reads TGCAGTGCTAGCCCCAAGGAGACCCAGTACTTC.

There are many counts of this clonotype. For the CDR3, the DNA is TGTGCCAGCAGTGACGGTGGACAGTCCCGGGGTCAGCCCCAGCATTTT. It is translated as CASSDGGQSRGQPQHF. The genes are TRBV6-1 and TRBJ1-5, with TRBD1 as a possible D gene (6 bases). CDR1 is MNHNS and CDR2 is SASEGT in the germline V gene. Trimming removed 3 bases at V and 6 bases at J, with 18 bases between. The CDR3 runs 16 residues.

In this sample, this clonotype turned up a few times. The gene calls are TRBV3-1 and TRBJ1-1; tentative D call: TRBD1 (5 bases). V was clipped by 4 bases and J by 6 bases, with 15 bases between them. This CDR3 spans 14 amino acids. Germline-derived CDR1 and CDR2 are LGHDT and YNNKEL (reference sequence). This CDR3 reads CASSPTGQGSEAFF. The CDR3 region has the DNA TGTGCCAGCAGCCCCACTGGACAAGGTTCTGAAGCTTTCTTT.

This clonotype was observed a handful of times. This chain joins TRBV2 and TRBJ1-5, with D unresolved. The V end was cut by 3 bases, the J end by 11 bases, with 23 bases between. This CDR3 has 16 amino acids. The germline V gene has CDR1 SNHLY and CDR2 FYNNEI. In nucleotides, the CDR3 is TGTGCCAGCAGTGATCGGAGGGAGGGATGGGTGAAGTCCCAGCATTTT. Translated, it gives CASSDRREGWVKSQHF.